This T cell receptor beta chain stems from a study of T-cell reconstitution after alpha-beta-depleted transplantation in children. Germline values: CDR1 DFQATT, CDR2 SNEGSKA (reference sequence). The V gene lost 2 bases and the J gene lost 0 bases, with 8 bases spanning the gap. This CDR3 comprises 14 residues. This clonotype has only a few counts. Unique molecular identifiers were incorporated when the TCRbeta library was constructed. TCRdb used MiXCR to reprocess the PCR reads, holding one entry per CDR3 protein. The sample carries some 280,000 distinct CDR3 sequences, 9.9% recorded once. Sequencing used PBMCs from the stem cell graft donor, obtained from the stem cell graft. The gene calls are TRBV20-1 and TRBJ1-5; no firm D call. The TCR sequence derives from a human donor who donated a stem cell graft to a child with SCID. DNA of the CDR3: TGCAGTGCTAGACAGCTAAATAGCAATCAGCCCCAGCATTTT. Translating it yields CSARQLNSNQPQHF.